The 17 T cell receptor beta chains in this list originate from one sample, sequenced in a study of regulatory T cells in long-lasting Graves disease. CDR3-region Arm-PCR and iRepertoire HTBI primers produced the TCR beta libraries. MiXCR, applied by TCRdb to the multiplex PCR reads, yields one record per CDR3 protein. Here the sample spans 400,000 to 500,000 distinct CDR3 sequences, about a sixth being singletons. Specified time point: newly diagnosed GD, antithyroid drugs for less than 3 months. Extracted RNA from PBMCs served as the source of the TCR library. The same sample was also studied in work on T cells in Graves' hyperthyroidism and ophthalmopathy.

The specimen comprised peripheral blood mononuclear cells (PBMCs), sampled at new diagnosis, from a patient treated with antithyroid drugs. These receptors all stem from a woman younger than 35 with Graves disease.

This clonotype has at least ten counts. A read error may produce the germline difference seen at one junction end. The rearrangement links TRBV11-2 to TRBJ2-7; 8 bases line up with TRBD2. Germline V lookup: CDR1 SGHAT, CDR2 FQNNGV. This CDR3 spans 16 amino acids. The CDR3 DNA is TGCGCCAGCAGCCAAGAGATGGTAGCGGGAAGCTACGAGCAGTACTTC. Amino acids: CASSQEMVAGSYEQYF.

This clonotype showed up just a few times. J is TRBJ2-2 and V is TRBV30; D gene ambiguous. Trimming cost V 2 bases and J 4 bases, with 8 bases left between them. Germline CDR1 and CDR2: GTSNPN and SVGIG (reference sequence). The CDR3 is 13 residues long. CDR3 coding DNA: TGTGCCTGGAGTAGACTCAGCACCGGGGAGCTGTTTTTT. Protein: CAWSRLSTGELFF.

This clonotype has more than one count but fewer than ten. The chain carries TRBV30 and TRBJ2-5; D is tentatively TRBD1 or TRBD2 (6 bases each). Trimming removed 0 bases at V and 3 bases at J, with 17 bases between. This CDR3 is built from 16 residues. Germline V lookup: CDR1 GTSNPN, CDR2 SVGIG (reference sequence). This CDR3 is CAWSVLGGLPEETQYF. The CDR3 DNA sequence: TGTGCCTGGAGTGTACTAGGGGGACTGCCCGAAGAGACCCAGTACTTC.

V is TRBV5-6 and J is TRBJ2-5; D is unresolved. The CDR3 spans 13 residues. Germline V gives CDR1 SGHDT, CDR2 YYEEEE. Trimming took 1 base from V and 0 from J, leaving 4 bases between them. The CDR3 nucleotides read TGTGCCAGCAGCTTGTGGCACCAAGAGACCCAGTACTTC. Its translation is CASSLWHQETQYF.

The sample holds many counts of this clonotype. The rearrangement uses TRBV7-9 and TRBJ1-5; D remains ambiguous. Trimming removed 1 base at V and 6 bases at J, with 7 bases between. The germline V gene encodes CDR1 SEHNR and CDR2 FQNEAQ (reference sequence). This CDR3 contains 13 residues. The CDR3 DNA is TGTGCCAGCAGCTTAGGAACGACTCAGCCCCAGCATTTT. It is translated as CASSLGTTQPQHF.

In this sample, this clonotype turned up many times. This chain joins TRBV12-3 or TRBV12-4 and TRBJ1-2; the D is unclear. The CDR3 totals 15 residues. V shed 7 bases and J shed 0 bases, with 15 bases lying between them. The CDR3 DNA follows: TGTGCCAGCACCCTTGGACGGGTCCCTAACTATGGCTACACCTTC. Its protein product is CASTLGRVPNYGYTF.

In its sample, this clonotype was seen many times. The chain has TRBV7-2 and TRBJ2-3; 7 bases are a match to TRBD2. The V and J ends lost 4 bases and 4 bases, in that order; junction bases with no gene match: 8. The length of the CDR3 is 15 residues. The V gene's germline CDR1 is SGHTA and CDR2 FQGNSA. CDR3 sequence: CASSSRRGMADTQYF. The CDR3 DNA reads as TGTGCCAGCAGCTCCCGGCGGGGGATGGCAGATACGCAGTATTTT. Using reference TRBV7-2 and TRBJ2-3 for the parts outside the CDR3, the full variable domain is GAGVSQSPSNKVTEKGKDVELRCDPISGHTALYWYRQSLGQGLEFLIYFQGNSAPDKSGLPSDRFSAERTGGSVSTLTIQRTQQEDSAVYLCASSSRRGMADTQYFGPGTRLTVL.

This clonotype was counted only a few times. The chain links TRBV10-3 to TRBJ2-1, with D possibly TRBD2 on 6 matching bases. V dropped 10 bases and J dropped 2 bases, with 15 bases sitting between them. The CDR3 runs 14 residues. Germline CDR1 ENHRY, CDR2 SYGVKD. CDR3 amino acids: CATGYGGAYNEQFF. The CDR3 DNA reads TGTGCCACCGGATACGGGGGAGCCTACAATGAGCAGTTCTTC.

This clonotype was counted ten times or more. The V and J genes are TRBV5-1 and TRBJ2-1, with D unresolved. Germline CDR1 is SGHRS and CDR2 is YFSETQ. The CDR3 spans 14 residues. The ends were cut back, 0 bases at V and 6 bases at J, with 10 bases in the middle. The CDR3 DNA reads TGCGCCAGCAGCTTGGAGGCCCGAGGCAATGAGCAGTTCTTC. The encoded protein is CASSLEARGNEQFF.

This clonotype has ten or more counts. The rearrangement joins TRBV29-1 to TRBJ1-2; D is perhaps TRBD1 (5 bases). CDR3 length: 12 amino acids. Trimming removed 3 bases at V and 6 bases at J, with 11 bases between. CDR1 SQVTM and CDR2 ANQGSEA come from the germline V gene. The CDR3 loop is CSVDGGRDGYTF. The DNA of the CDR3 is TGCAGCGTTGATGGCGGCAGGGATGGCTACACCTTC. Filled out from reference TRBV29-1 and TRBJ1-2, the complete variable domain reads SAVISQKPSRDICQRGTSLTIQCQVDSQVTMMFWYRQQPGQSLTLIATANQGSEATYESGFVIDKFPISRPNLTFSTLTVSNMSPEDSSIYLCSVDGGRDGYTFGSGTRLTVV.

This chain links TRBV19 with TRBJ1-2, with a weak D call TRBD1 (5 bases). Germline lookup yields CDR1 LNHDA and CDR2 SQIVND (reference sequence). Trimming shortened V by 5 bases and J by 7 bases, and 17 bases separated the two germline ends. The CDR3 loop spans 14 amino acids. In DNA form, the CDR3 reads TGTGCCAGTAGTCCGTCAGCAGGGCTCGGTGGCTACACCTTC. Translated: CASSPSAGLGGYTF.

This clonotype came up many times. V is TRBV6-1 and J is TRBJ2-3; 11 nucleotides align to TRBD2. The CDR3 runs 16 residues. J lost 3 bases, V lost 6 bases, and 8 bases had no gene match. Germline CDR1 reads MNHNS; CDR2 reads SASEGT. Here the CDR3 DNA reads TGTGCCAGCAGACCCTTGACTAGCGGGATAACAGATACGCAGTATTTT. It codes for CASRPLTSGITDTQYF.

The V gene is TRBV28, the J gene TRBJ1-5; D uncertain. V was trimmed by 9 bases and J by 1 base, leaving 16 bases between them. Germline V gene lookup returns CDR1 MDHEN and CDR2 SYDVKM. The CDR3 totals 15 residues. CDR3 sequence reads: CASLMGSTSNQPQHF. As DNA, the CDR3 is TGTGCCAGTCTAATGGGCAGTACCAGCAATCAGCCCCAGCATTTT.

In this sample, this clonotype turned up many times. The J gene is TRBJ2-3, the V gene TRBV27; D possibly corresponds to TRBD2 (6 bases). The CDR3 consists of 14 residues. Germline CDR1 and CDR2: MNHEY and SMNVEV (reference sequence). The germline V and J ends were trimmed by 4 bases and 0 bases, with 8 bases remaining between them. Written as DNA, the CDR3 is TGTGCCAGCAGTTGGAGCGGGAGCACAGATACGCAGTATTTT. This sequence encodes CASSWSGSTDTQYF.

The chain couples TRBV7-2 to TRBJ2-3, with D possibly matching TRBD2 (5 bases). The J call may be in error: the DNA end matches TRBJ2-5 better. The length of the CDR3 is 13 residues. CDR1 is SGHTA, CDR2 FQGNSA, per germline. The CDR3 here is CASSLEAVETQYF. For the CDR3, the DNA is TGTGCCAGCAGCCTCGAAGCGGTAGAGACCCAGTACTTC.

This clonotype was picked up a small number of times. A much larger clone is a single base away; this may be a read error. V and J are TRBV7-6 and TRBJ2-1; D possibly corresponds to TRBD1 (6 bases). Gene TRBJ2-5 matches the end of the DNA better, so the J call may be wrong. The CDR3 covers 14 residues. Germline V lookup: CDR1 SGHVS, CDR2 FNYEAQ. The CDR3 spells CASSLETGQGTQYF. The CDR3, as DNA: TGTGCCAGCAGCTTAGAGACAGGTCAAGGGACCCAGTACTTC.

This clonotype was seen repeatedly, ten times or more. The DNA for the CDR3 is TGCAGTGCTAGAGATCCAGGGCGGAGCTCCTACAATGAGCAGTTCTTC. Amino acids: CSARDPGRSSYNEQFF. J is TRBJ2-1 and V is TRBV20-1; D perhaps matches TRBD1 (5 bases). V was trimmed by 0 bases and J by 0 bases, leaving 12 bases between them. The CDR3 runs 16 residues. Germline V gene sequence: CDR1 DFQATT, CDR2 SNEGSKA (reference sequence).